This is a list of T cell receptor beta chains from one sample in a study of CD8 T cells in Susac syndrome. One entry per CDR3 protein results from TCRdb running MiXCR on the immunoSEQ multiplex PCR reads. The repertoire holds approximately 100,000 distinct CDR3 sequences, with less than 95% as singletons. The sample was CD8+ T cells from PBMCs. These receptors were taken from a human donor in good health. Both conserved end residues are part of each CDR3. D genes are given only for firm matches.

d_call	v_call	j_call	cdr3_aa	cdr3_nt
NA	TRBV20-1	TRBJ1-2	CSARDYGLFGYTF	TGCAGTGCTAGAGATTACGGCCTTTTCGGCTACACCTTC
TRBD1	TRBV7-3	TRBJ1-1	CASSLGQGADEAFF	TGTGCCAGCAGCTTAGGACAGGGGGCTGATGAAGCTTTCTTT
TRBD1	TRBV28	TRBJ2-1	CASSSGGASYNEQFF	TGTGCCAGCAGTTCAGGGGGCGCTTCCTACAATGAGCAGTTCTTC
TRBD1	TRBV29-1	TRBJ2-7	CSVGDRGRGDEQYF	TGCAGCGTGGGCGACAGGGGGCGCGGGGACGAGCAGTACTTC
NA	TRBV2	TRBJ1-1	CASTYLGGNTEAFF	TGTGCCAGCACCTACCTAGGGGGGAACACTGAAGCTTTCTTT
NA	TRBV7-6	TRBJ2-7	CASSQDGNLYEQYF	TGTGCCAGCAGCCAGGACGGAAACTTGTACGAGCAGTACTTC
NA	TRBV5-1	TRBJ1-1	CASSLNEGRNTEAFF	TGCGCCAGCAGCTTGAATGAGGGGAGGAACACTGAAGCTTTCTTT
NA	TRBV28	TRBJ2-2	CASSSPTPNTGELFF	TGTGCCAGCAGTTCACCTACCCCGAACACCGGGGAGCTGTTTTTT
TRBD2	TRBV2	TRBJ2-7	CASRPGLAGGQYF	TGTGCCAGCAGGCCGGGACTAGCGGGAGGGCAGTACTTC
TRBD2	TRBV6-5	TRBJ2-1	CASSLGLGGEQFF	TGTGCCAGCAGCCTGGGACTAGGCGGTGAGCAGTTCTTC